The clone carrying this TCR beta chain was found many times. The antigen is unknown. This sample is part of a study of neurological immune-mediated disorders. Broader study findings: Private repertoires in all groups were suggested, as expanded clones shared no CDR3 amino acid sequences across subjects. The greatest degree of TCR clonal expansion was observed in HTLV-1-associated myelopathy, with the lowest in multiple sclerosis, below that of healthy controls.

The length of the CDR3 is 13 residues. Trimming shortened V by 4 bases and J by 1 base, and 8 bases separated the two germline ends. From germline, CDR1 is SGDLS and CDR2 YYNGEE. PBMCs stored at -80 C, numbering 2 million, were the origin of the unsorted libraries. Template-switch 5'RACE cDNA synthesis added a 10-nucleotide unique molecular identifier. Using its own MiXCR run on the 5' RACE reads, TCRdb lists one record per CDR3 protein. The sample carries more than 35,000 distinct CDR3 sequences, 3% recorded once. The chain carries TRBV9 and TRBJ1-1; no clear D. The sequenced sample was PBMCs. This receptor was identified in a woman aged 50 to 65 with multiple sclerosis. The CDR3 reads CASSQHGNTEAFF. Here the CDR3 DNA reads TGTGCCAGCAGCCAGCATGGGAACACTGAAGCTTTCTTT.